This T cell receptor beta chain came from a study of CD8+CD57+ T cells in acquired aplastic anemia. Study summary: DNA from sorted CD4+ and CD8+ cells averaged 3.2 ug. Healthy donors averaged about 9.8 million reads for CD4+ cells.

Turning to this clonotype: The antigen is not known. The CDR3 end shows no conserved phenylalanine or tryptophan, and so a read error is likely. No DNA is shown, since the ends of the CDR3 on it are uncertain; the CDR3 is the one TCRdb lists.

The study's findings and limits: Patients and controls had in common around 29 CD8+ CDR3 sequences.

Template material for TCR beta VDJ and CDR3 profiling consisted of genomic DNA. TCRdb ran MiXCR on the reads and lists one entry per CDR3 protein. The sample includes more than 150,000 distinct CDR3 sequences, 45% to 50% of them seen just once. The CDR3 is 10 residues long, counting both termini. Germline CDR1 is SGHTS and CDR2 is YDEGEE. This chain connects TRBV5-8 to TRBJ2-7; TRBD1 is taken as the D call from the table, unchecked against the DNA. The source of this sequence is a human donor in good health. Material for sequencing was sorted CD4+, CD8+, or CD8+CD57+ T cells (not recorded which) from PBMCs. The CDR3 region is CASSLGQGYT.